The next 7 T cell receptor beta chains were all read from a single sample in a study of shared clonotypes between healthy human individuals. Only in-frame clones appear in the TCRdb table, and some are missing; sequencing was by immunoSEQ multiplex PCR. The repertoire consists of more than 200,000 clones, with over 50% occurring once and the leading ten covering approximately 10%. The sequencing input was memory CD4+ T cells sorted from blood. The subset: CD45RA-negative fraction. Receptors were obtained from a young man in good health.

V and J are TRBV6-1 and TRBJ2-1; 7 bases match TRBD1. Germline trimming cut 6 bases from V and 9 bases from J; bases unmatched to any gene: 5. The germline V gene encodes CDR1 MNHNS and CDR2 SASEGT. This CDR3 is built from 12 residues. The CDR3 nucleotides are TGTGCCAGCAGAAAGACAGGGCTTGAGCAGTTCTTC. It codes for CASRKTGLEQFF.

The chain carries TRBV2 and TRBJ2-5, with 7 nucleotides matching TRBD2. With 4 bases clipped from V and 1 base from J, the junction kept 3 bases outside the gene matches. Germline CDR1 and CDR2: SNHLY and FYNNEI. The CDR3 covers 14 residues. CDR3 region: CASSVAGAQETQYF. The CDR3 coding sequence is TGTGCCAGCAGTGTGGCGGGAGCCCAAGAGACCCAGTACTTC.

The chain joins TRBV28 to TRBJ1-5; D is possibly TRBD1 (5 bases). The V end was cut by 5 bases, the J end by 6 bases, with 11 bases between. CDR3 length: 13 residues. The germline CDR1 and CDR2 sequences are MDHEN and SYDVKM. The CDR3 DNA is TGTGCCAGCAGTGACAGTGCGGCTCAGCCCCAGCATTTT. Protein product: CASSDSAAQPQHF. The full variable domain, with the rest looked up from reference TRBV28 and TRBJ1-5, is DVKVTQSSRYLVKRTGEKVFLECVQDMDHENMFWYRQDPGLGLRLIYFSYDVKMKEKGDIPEGYSVSREKKERFSLILESASTNQTSMYLCASSDSAAQPQHFGDGTRLSIL.

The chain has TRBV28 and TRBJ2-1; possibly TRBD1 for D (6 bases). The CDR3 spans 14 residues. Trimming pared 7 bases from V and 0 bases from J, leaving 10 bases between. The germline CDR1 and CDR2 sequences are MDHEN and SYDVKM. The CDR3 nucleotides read TGTGCCAGCATAGCAGGGGACTCCTACAATGAGCAGTTCTTC. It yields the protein CASIAGDSYNEQFF.

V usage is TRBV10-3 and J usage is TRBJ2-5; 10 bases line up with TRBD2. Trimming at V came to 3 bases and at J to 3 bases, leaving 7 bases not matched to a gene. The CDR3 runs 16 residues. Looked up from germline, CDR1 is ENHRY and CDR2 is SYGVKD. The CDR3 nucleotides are TGTGCCATCAGTGACAGGGCTAGCGGGAGTAAAGAGACCCAGTACTTC. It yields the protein CAISDRASGSKETQYF.

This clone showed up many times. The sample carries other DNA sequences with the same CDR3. This chain's CDR3 is CASSPGPNQPQHF. The CDR3 region has the DNA TGTGCCAGCTCCCCGGGTCCAAATCAGCCCCAGCATTTT. The gene calls are TRBV18 and TRBJ1-5; D gene ambiguous. Germline values: CDR1 KGHSH, CDR2 LQKENI. Trimming stripped 6 bases from V and 4 bases from J, with 10 bases between. The CDR3 spans 13 residues.

The CDR3 region is CASSLSGGGELFEQYF. CDR3 nucleotide sequence: TGCGCCAGCAGCTTGTCCGGGGGAGGTGAACTGTTCGAGCAGTACTTC. The chain is built from TRBV5-1 and TRBJ2-7; D perhaps matches TRBD2 (6 bases). This CDR3 spans 16 amino acids. The V end was cut by 1 base, the J end by 6 bases, with 20 bases between. CDR1 and CDR2 from the germline V gene are SGHRS and YFSETQ.